This T cell receptor beta chain was captured in a study of shared clonotypes between healthy human individuals. Overall study results and limits: Around 5.3% of naive CD4 clonotypes were shared across a handful of donors. Donor clonotype sharing was expected to depend on sequencing depth. As a rule, naive subsets had a larger estimated richness than memory subsets.

Naive CD8 populations comprised CD45RO-negative cells positively selected for CCR7, excluding terminally differentiated effector memory CD45RA+ cells. The donors, healthy adults who were HIV-negative, had experienced no recent acute infections or vaccinations. V was trimmed by 2 bases and J by 7 bases, leaving 11 bases between them. The CDR3 consists of 13 residues. Per germline, CDR1 LNHNV and CDR2 YYDKDF (reference sequence). This table comes from immunoSEQ multiplex PCR, and its TCRdb copy is limited to in-frame clones, with some not included. The table shows more than 500,000 clones, with roughly 96% occurring only once. As to this clone: Its antigen is unknown.

This TCR was sampled from a woman aged 25 to 45 in good health. The specimen sequenced was naive CD8+ T cells sorted from blood. The V and J genes are TRBV15 and TRBJ1-1; D is uncertain. In nucleotides, the CDR3 is TGTGCCACCAGCAGATATCGCTGGGATGAAGCTTTCTTT. Translated, it gives CATSRYRWDEAFF.